The rows below give T cell receptor beta chains drawn from one sample of a study of cytomegalovirus exposure and HLA in healthy donors. Repertoires were generated with immunoSEQ multiplex PCR, while TCRdb's copy carries only in-frame clones and drops some. The repertoire holds over 65,000 clones, with approximately 71% as singletons. Sample: PBMCs. The receptors were sampled from a man aged 55 to 69 in good health and CMV-seropositive. Each CDR3 is given with its conserved first and last residue. The D gene is left open where the match is weak. Clone size appears in some rows only: once, few, many, or a class for an expanded clone.

v_call	j_call	d_call	clone_size	cdr3_aa	cdr3_nt
TRBV19	TRBJ1-1	-	-	CASSMSGVENTEAFF	TGTGCCAGTAGTATGTCAGGGGTGGAGAACACTGAAGCTTTCTTT
TRBV6-4	TRBJ2-3	TRBD2	once	CASSVGASGARDTQYF	TGTGCCAGCAGTGTCGGGGCTAGCGGGGCCCGAGATACGCAGTATTTT
TRBV19	TRBJ2-1	TRBD2	few	CASMTSGGYAYNEQFF	TGTGCCAGTATGACTAGCGGGGGATACGCATACAATGAGCAGTTCTTC
TRBV7-9	TRBJ2-2	-	-	CASSSHRDTGELFF	TGTGCCAGCAGCTCCCACAGAGACACCGGGGAGCTGTTTTTT
TRBV27	TRBJ1-4	-	-	CASSLTEFEKLFF	TGTGCCAGCAGTTTAACAGAATTTGAAAAACTGTTTTTT
TRBV27	TRBJ2-3	TRBD1	-	CASSWDRGRDTQYF	TGTGCCAGCAGTTGGGACAGGGGGCGAGATACGCAGTATTTT
TRBV7-8	TRBJ1-2	-	-	CASSLREGWGGYTF	TGTGCCAGCAGCTTAAGGGAGGGGTGGGGAGGCTACACCTTC
TRBV6-5	TRBJ1-3	TRBD1	-	CASRRTGGNTIYF	TGTGCCAGCAGGAGGACAGGGGGAAACACCATATATTTT
TRBV9	TRBJ2-5	-	-	CASSIAPQETQYF	TGTGCCAGCAGTATAGCACCCCAAGAGACCCAGTACTTC
TRBV5-1	TRBJ2-3	TRBD2	-	CASSYGGVAGLSTDTQYF	TGCGCCAGCAGCTATGGAGGAGTAGCGGGGCTTAGCACAGATACGCAGTATTTT
TRBV29-1	TRBJ2-5	-	-	CSVDIQGETQYF	TGCAGCGTTGATATTCAGGGGGAGACCCAGTACTTC
TRBV10-3	TRBJ2-7	TRBD1	-	CAINGQGTYEQYF	TGTGCCATCAATGGACAGGGGACCTACGAGCAGTACTTC
TRBV7-2	TRBJ2-3	-	few	CASSPTSGGWADTQYF	TGTGCCAGCAGCCCAACGAGCGGCGGGTGGGCAGATACGCAGTATTTT
TRBV11-2	TRBJ2-7	TRBD2	-	CASSKTSGSYEQYF	TGTGCCAGCAGTAAGACTAGCGGGAGCTACGAGCAGTACTTC
TRBV11-3	TRBJ2-3	TRBD2	few	CASSPWTSGSTDTQYF	TGTGCCAGCAGCCCATGGACTAGCGGGAGCACAGATACGCAGTATTTT
TRBV15	TRBJ2-1	-	-	CATSRGGAVGNEQFF	TGTGCCACCAGCAGAGGCGGGGCCGTCGGCAATGAGCAGTTCTTC